This is a list of T cell receptor beta chains from one sample in a study of blood T cells in healthy people across ages. TCRdb processed the 5' RACE reads anew with MiXCR; each CDR3 protein has one entry. The sample consists of about 650,000 distinct CDR3 sequences, roughly 32% of them appearing once. Sequencing was performed on blood. These receptors all come from a woman of 80 years or more in good health. CDR3s include the opening cysteine and the closing phenylalanine or tryptophan. D genes are given only for firm matches. Clone size appears in some rows only: once, few, many, or a class for an expanded clone.

j_call v_call clone_size d_call cdr3_nt cdr3_aa
TRBJ2-5 TRBV5-1 NA TRBD2 TGCGCCAGCAGCTTGGTTGCTAGCGGAGAAGAGACCCAGTACTTC CASSLVASGEETQYF
TRBJ2-1 TRBV11-3 few NA TGTGCCAGCAGCCCAGGGCCGGTATTGGGGGACAATGAGCAGTTCTTC CASSPGPVLGDNEQFF
TRBJ2-5 TRBV3-1 many NA TGTGCCAGCAGCCCCATGACGGGGGGACACCTAAAGACCCAGTACTTC CASSPMTGGHLKTQYF
TRBJ2-5 TRBV4-1 many TRBD1 TGCGCCAGCAGCCATGGGACAGGCGAAGAGACCCAGTACTTC CASSHGTGEETQYF
TRBJ2-3 TRBV12-3/TRBV12-4 NA TRBD2 TGTGCCAGCAGTTCCCTCAGCGGGGGGGCTACAGATGCGCAGTATTTT CASSSLSGGATDAQYF
TRBJ2-2 TRBV20-1 many TRBD1 TGCAGTGCTAGGGACAGGGTTAACACCGGGGAGCTGTTTTTT CSARDRVNTGELFF
TRBJ2-7 TRBV6-5 many TRBD1 TGTGCCAGCAGGCCGGGACAGGGCTCCTACGAGCAGTACTTC CASRPGQGSYEQYF
TRBJ2-5 TRBV5-4 NA NA TGTGCCAGCAGCCCCGGGGGGCCGAGAGAGACCCAGTACTTC CASSPGGPRETQYF
TRBJ2-3 TRBV28 once TRBD2 TGTGCCAGCAATTCGCGGCGGGAGTCGGCAGATACGCAGTATTTT CASNSRRESADTQYF
TRBJ1-1 TRBV7-9 many NA TGTGCCAGCAGCTTCCCGGGGGACACTGAAGCTTTCTTT CASSFPGDTEAFF
TRBJ2-1 TRBV29-1 NA TRBD2 TGCAGCGTTGACGCTAGCGGGGTCGACAATGAGCAGTTCTTC CSVDASGVDNEQFF
TRBJ1-2 TRBV20-1 many NA TGCAGTGCAACCCCGAGGGGGGGTGGCGTCGGCTACACCTTC CSATPRGGGVGYTF
TRBJ2-3 TRBV7-2 NA TRBD1 TGTGCCAGCAGCCCAGGGGGCAGACCTTCAGATACGCAGTATTTT CASSPGGRPSDTQYF
TRBJ2-7 TRBV7-9 NA NA TGTGCCAGCAGCTTAACCCCGGGGAGCTCCTACGAGCAGTACTTC CASSLTPGSSYEQYF
TRBJ2-7 TRBV7-8 many NA TGTGCCAGCAGCTTAGCGCCAAGCCGGCTAGCACTCTCCTACGAGCAGTACTTC CASSLAPSRLALSYEQYF
TRBJ2-1 TRBV5-1 NA NA TGCGCCAGCAGCCCCCCGCTAGGTTCCTACAATGAGCAGTTCTTC CASSPPLGSYNEQFF